The rows below give T cell receptor beta chains drawn from one sample of a study of a mutant IDH1 vaccine in newly diagnosed glioma. No antigen has been assigned to these receptors. Clones were read by immunoSEQ multiplex PCR, and TCRdb kept only the in-frame ones, dropping some. The profile covers approximately 70,000 clones, with approximately 80% appearing a single time and less than 15% taken by the ten largest. The sequencing here drew on PBMCs, taken from a glioma patient whose treatment included an IDH1 peptide vaccine. These TCRs come from a man younger than 30 with glioma. Both conserved end residues are part of each CDR3. A D gene is named only where the DNA matches it firmly.

V gene,D gene,J gene,CDR3 protein
TRBV7-8,TRBD2,TRBJ2-5,CASSVTGTSGGLGETQYF
TRBV4-2,TRBD1,TRBJ1-2,CASSQDPAGGGYGYTF
TRBV19,-,TRBJ1-1,CASSLGGATEAFF
TRBV29-1,TRBD2,TRBJ2-3,CSADGLADTDTQYF
TRBV6-6,TRBD1,TRBJ2-7,CASSYVDRVNEQYF
TRBV7-9,TRBD2,TRBJ2-1,CASSLPRGRGYNEQFF
TRBV4-1,-,TRBJ1-4,CASSQDRGEKKLFF
TRBV11-3,-,TRBJ1-1,CASRGDTPEAFF
TRBV11-2,-,TRBJ1-1,CASSYTVEAFF
TRBV6-5,-,TRBJ1-1,CASSARGLKAEAFF